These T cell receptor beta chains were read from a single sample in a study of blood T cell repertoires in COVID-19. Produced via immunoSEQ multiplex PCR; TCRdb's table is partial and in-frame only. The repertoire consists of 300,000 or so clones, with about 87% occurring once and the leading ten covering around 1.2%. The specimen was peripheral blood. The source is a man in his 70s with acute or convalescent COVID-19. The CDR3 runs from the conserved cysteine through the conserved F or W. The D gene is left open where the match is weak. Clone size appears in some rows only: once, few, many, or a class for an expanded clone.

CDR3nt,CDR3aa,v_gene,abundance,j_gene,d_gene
TGTGCCAGCAGTCAAGATCACTTCCGGGACAGGGGGGGAGAGCAGTTCTTC,CASSQDHFRDRGGEQFF,TRBV28,NA,TRBJ2-1,TRBD1
TGTGCCAGCAGCCCGAACAGGGACCAGTCGGCTTTCTTT,CASSPNRDQSAFF,TRBV27,NA,TRBJ1-1,NA
TGTGCCAGCAGCGTAGGGTACAGGGGGCAGAACGGGGAGCTGTTTTTT,CASSVGYRGQNGELFF,TRBV9,NA,TRBJ2-2,TRBD1
TGTGCCAGCAGCTTTCATAGCGGTAGGGACGAGCAGTTCTTC,CASSFHSGRDEQFF,TRBV7-2,NA,TRBJ2-1,NA
TGTGCCAGCGAGGGCTCCTACGAGCAGTACTTC,CASEGSYEQYF,TRBV28,NA,TRBJ2-7,NA
TGTGCCAGCAGTCCCTCGGGACAGACGGGACTAGCGGGTTACAATGAGCAGTTCTTC,CASSPSGQTGLAGYNEQFF,TRBV27,NA,TRBJ2-1,TRBD2
TGTGCCAGCAGCCCACGGACTGGTTCTGGAAACACCATATATTTT,CASSPRTGSGNTIYF,TRBV7-2,NA,TRBJ1-3,NA
TGTGCCAGCAGCCAAGTTGCGGGGGAAGAGACCCAGTACTTC,CASSQVAGEETQYF,TRBV3-1/TRBV3-2,few,TRBJ2-5,TRBD2
TGTGCCAGCAGTATACCAACAGTTCGCGAGCAGTACTTC,CASSIPTVREQYF,TRBV28,few,TRBJ2-7,NA
TGCGCCAGCAGCCAAGATTTAGCAACCTACGAGCAGTACTTC,CASSQDLATYEQYF,TRBV4-3,NA,TRBJ2-7,NA
TGTGCCATCCCGGGGACGAAACAGGGAAGAGGCACCGGGGAGCTGTTTTTT,CAIPGTKQGRGTGELFF,TRBV28,NA,TRBJ2-2,NA
TGTGCCACCATGGTAGGGGGCGACAGTATGGGAGGGGCCAACGTCCTGACTTTC,CATMVGGDSMGGANVLTF,TRBV28,NA,TRBJ2-6,TRBD1
TGTGCCAGCAGTTCAGGACAGATATTCCTGTGGGATACGCAGTATTTT,CASSSGQIFLWDTQYF,TRBV6-5,NA,TRBJ2-3,NA
TGTGCCAGCAGGGGAGGGGGGGCAACTAATGAAAAACTGTTTTTT,CASRGGGATNEKLFF,TRBV11-2,NA,TRBJ1-4,NA
TGCGCCAGCAGCCGCTACCGGGGGGCTACCCCTTCCCCAGATACGCAGTATTTT,CASSRYRGATPSPDTQYF,TRBV4-3,NA,TRBJ2-3,NA
TGTGCCAGTAGTATCCTAGCGGGAGCGCAAGAGACCCAGTACTTC,CASSILAGAQETQYF,TRBV19,NA,TRBJ2-5,TRBD2
TGTGCCAGCAGCGTAGCTGGGGGGGCCTCCGGGGAGCTGTTTTTT,CASSVAGGASGELFF,TRBV9,once,TRBJ2-2,NA
TGCAGTGCTAGTGGGACAGGGGTTGAAAAACTGTTTTTT,CSASGTGVEKLFF,TRBV20-1,NA,TRBJ1-4,TRBD1
TGCGCCAGCAGCCAAGCATTTCGGGAGAACACTGAAGCTTTCTTT,CASSQAFRENTEAFF,TRBV4-3,NA,TRBJ1-1,NA
TGTGCCAGCAGCCAAGGTCGGTACCTCGAGCAGTACTTC,CASSQGRYLEQYF,TRBV3-1/TRBV3-2,NA,TRBJ2-7,NA
TGTGCCAGTAGTATAGCCTCTAGCGGGACACCCTACGAGCAGTACTTC,CASSIASSGTPYEQYF,TRBV19,NA,TRBJ2-7,TRBD2
TGTGCCAGCAGTTCAGGGTCCATCCTCACTGAAGCTTTCTTT,CASSSGSILTEAFF,TRBV6-5,NA,TRBJ1-1,NA
TGTGCCAGCAGCCCTCCAGGGGCTGGGGCCAACGTCCTGACTTTC,CASSPPGAGANVLTF,TRBV7-2,NA,TRBJ2-6,NA
TGCGCCAGCAGCTTGGGTCAGGGGGACATTCAGTACTTC,CASSLGQGDIQYF,TRBV5-1,NA,TRBJ2-4,TRBD1
TGTGCCAGTCAGGACAGGGGTTATCAGCCCCAGCATTTT,CASQDRGYQPQHF,TRBV6-6,NA,TRBJ1-5,TRBD1
TGCGCCAGCAGCCAACAGGGAAATTCACCCCTCCACTTT,CASSQQGNSPLHF,TRBV4-3,NA,TRBJ1-6,NA
TGTGCCAGCAGCTTCGGACAGCTCCAAGAGACCCAGTACTTC,CASSFGQLQETQYF,TRBV11-2,NA,TRBJ2-5,NA
TGTGCCAGCAGCTCCGGGACAGGGTCCTTTAAGAACACTGAAGCTTTCTTT,CASSSGTGSFKNTEAFF,TRBV7-9,once,TRBJ1-1,TRBD1
TGTGCCAGCAGCCAAAGGGGGGACAGGGGCTGTATTAGCAATCAGCCCCAGCATTTT,CASSQRGDRGCISNQPQHF,TRBV3-1/TRBV3-2,NA,TRBJ1-5,TRBD1
TGTGCCAGCAGCGATAATCAGGGGGATGAGCAGTTCTTC,CASSDNQGDEQFF,TRBV6-5,many,TRBJ2-1,TRBD1
TGTGCCAGTAGTATGGGGGGTAGGTCGTACAATGAGCAGTTCTTC,CASSMGGRSYNEQFF,TRBV19,NA,TRBJ2-1,NA
TGTGCCAGCAGTGAAATGGGGGCCGGTCTCCACTTT,CASSEMGAGLHF,TRBV2,NA,TRBJ1-6,NA
TGTGCCAGCAGCCCTCGACAGGGCGGGTTCCCCTACGAGCAGTACTTC,CASSPRQGGFPYEQYF,TRBV11-2,NA,TRBJ2-7,TRBD1
TGTGCCAGCAGCCAAAAGACAGGGGCAGGTAGTTCACCCCTCCACTTT,CASSQKTGAGSSPLHF,TRBV4-2,NA,TRBJ1-6,TRBD1
TGTGCCAGCAGCCAAGTCCGGGGGACGACAGATACGCAGTATTTT,CASSQVRGTTDTQYF,TRBV3-1/TRBV3-2,NA,TRBJ2-3,NA
TGTGCCAGTAGGGCGACTAGCGGGGACTACAATGAGCAGTTCTTC,CASRATSGDYNEQFF,TRBV19,NA,TRBJ2-1,TRBD2
TGTGCCAGCCAGCGGGAGAGTGGCACCGGGGAGCTGTTTTTT,CASQRESGTGELFF,TRBV6-4,NA,TRBJ2-2,TRBD2
TGTGCCAGCAGCGCGCAGGGAACGGATGGCTACACCTTC,CASSAQGTDGYTF,TRBV5-4,NA,TRBJ1-2,NA
TGTGCCAGCAGAGAAGGGACTAGCGGATACAATGAGCAGTTCTTC,CASREGTSGYNEQFF,TRBV3-1/TRBV3-2,many,TRBJ2-1,TRBD2
TGTGCCAGCAGACAGGGATGGACTAGCGGGTTCAATGAGCAGTTCTTC,CASRQGWTSGFNEQFF,TRBV27,NA,TRBJ2-1,TRBD2
TGTGCCTGGAGCTCCGGGCGGGACAGGGGGCGGAACTACGAGCAGTACTTC,CAWSSGRDRGRNYEQYF,TRBV30,few,TRBJ2-7,TRBD1
TGTGCCAGCTCACCGATCAGCGGGGCTCAAGAGACCCAGTACTTC,CASSPISGAQETQYF,TRBV18,NA,TRBJ2-5,TRBD2
TGTGCCAGCAGCCCGAACGGGGGTATGGACGAGCAGTACTTC,CASSPNGGMDEQYF,TRBV3-1/TRBV3-2,few,TRBJ2-7,NA
TGTGCCAGCAGGGTACGGGACAGGGGGGGCGAAAAACTGTTTTTT,CASRVRDRGGEKLFF,TRBV6-5,NA,TRBJ1-4,TRBD1
TGTGCCAGCAGCCCCCCTAACACTGAAGCTTTCTTT,CASSPPNTEAFF,TRBV7-9,NA,TRBJ1-1,NA
TGTGCCAGCAGTTTACTTCCGGGACAGGGATACTACGAGCAGTACTTC,CASSLLPGQGYYEQYF,TRBV28,few,TRBJ2-7,TRBD1
TGTGCCAGCAGCCTACCGACAGGGGGCACAGAGACCCAGTACTTC,CASSLPTGGTETQYF,TRBV7-2,NA,TRBJ2-5,TRBD1
TGTGCCAGCAGTTTTGTAGGGGGAAAGTACTTC,CASSFVGGKYF,TRBV28,NA,TRBJ2-7,NA
TGTGCCAGCAGTTTACAGGGCCTAGCGGGAGGCACCGGGGAGCTGTTTTTT,CASSLQGLAGGTGELFF,TRBV28,NA,TRBJ2-2,TRBD2
TGTGCCAGTAGTCGACAGAACTCTGGAAACACCATATATTTT,CASSRQNSGNTIYF,TRBV19,NA,TRBJ1-3,NA